One sample yielded the 15 T cell receptor beta chains listed below, sequenced in a study of T cell responses to AZD1222 COVID-19 vaccine. The assay was immunoSEQ multiplex PCR, and TCRdb's table has in-frame clones only and misses some. Of 90,000 to 110,000 clones in the sample, approximately 86% are singletons; the top ten hold 4% to 6%. The sample here was peripheral blood, taken on day 0 of AZD1222 vaccination. These receptors were taken from an adult in good health.

This clone was seen only a few times. The V gene is TRBV19, the J gene TRBJ2-1; 10 bases are a match to TRBD2. The V segment lost 4 bases and the J segment 8 bases; nucleotides outside the gene matches: 11. Germline V gene sequence: CDR1 LNHDA, CDR2 SQIVND (reference sequence). The CDR3 spans 16 residues. Here the CDR3 DNA reads TGTGCCAGTAGTACACTCCTGCTAGCGGGGGCATATGAGCAGTTCTTC. Amino acid sequence: CASSTLLLAGAYEQFF.

This clone showed up just once. This chain connects TRBV28 to TRBJ1-5; 7 nucleotides align to TRBD1. The germline V gene encodes CDR1 MDHEN and CDR2 SYDVKM. The CDR3 spans 16 residues. V lost 6 bases, J lost 5 bases, and 13 bases stayed unmatched. The CDR3 DNA follows: TGTGCCAGCAGACCCGACAGGGCTTATGGGGATCAGCCCCAGCATTTT. It codes for CASRPDRAYGDQPQHF.

This clone occurred once. The CDR3 DNA is TGTGCCAGCCTCATGTGGGGGCAAGAGACCCAGTACTTC. Protein: CASLMWGQETQYF. J is TRBJ2-5 and V is TRBV12-3 or TRBV12-4; perhaps D is TRBD1 or TRBD2 (5 bases each). The CDR3 has 13 residues. The V gene lost 8 bases and the J gene lost 2 bases, with 12 bases spanning the gap.

This clone was observed a single time. This chain uses TRBV7-9 with TRBJ2-7; the D gene is possibly TRBD1 (7 bases). CDR1 and CDR2 (germline): SEHNR, FQNEAQ (reference sequence). Trimming cost V 7 bases and J 4 bases, with 23 bases left between them. The CDR3 has 16 amino acids. The CDR3 DNA is TGTGCCAGCACCTACTCGGGGGCAGGGGGATGGTACGAGCAGTACTTC. Residues: CASTYSGAGGWYEQYF.

This clone occurred a few times. This chain joins TRBV27 and TRBJ1-2; TRBD1 is a possible D gene (5 bases). The CDR3 length is 15 residues. Trimming pared 3 bases from V and 2 bases from J, leaving 13 bases between. The germline CDR1 and CDR2 sequences are MNHEY and SMNVEV (reference sequence). CDR3 DNA: TGTGCCAGCAGTTTTGACAGTCGTCTGAACTATGGCTACACCTTC. Residues: CASSFDSRLNYGYTF.

The gene calls are TRBV30 and TRBJ1-5; 10 bases agree with TRBD1. Germline V gene lookup returns CDR1 GTSNPN and CDR2 SVGIG (reference sequence). The CDR3 sequence is 16 residues long. V shed 0 bases and J 6 bases; nucleotides not matched to a gene: 8. As DNA, the CDR3 is TGTGCCTGGAGTGTTACCCGGACAGGGGGGGGTCAGCCCCAGCATTTT. Translating gives CAWSVTRTGGGQPQHF.

The V gene is TRBV19, the J gene TRBJ2-7, with 8 bases identical to TRBD1. CDR1 is LNHDA, CDR2 SQIVND, per germline (reference sequence). Trimming cost V 5 bases and J 2 bases; bases outside gene matches: 14. CDR3 length: 17 residues. The CDR3 nucleotides are TGTGCCAGTAGTTCCTCATTAGGCGGGACAGGACCCTACGAGCAGTACTTC. Its translation: CASSSSLGGTGPYEQYF.

The rearrangement links TRBV18 to TRBJ2-2, with D maybe TRBD2 (5 bases). The CDR3 has 16 residues. V was shortened by 1 base and J by 4 bases, with 13 bases between the two germline ends. The germline V gene encodes CDR1 KGHSH and CDR2 LQKENI. Written as DNA, the CDR3 is TGTGCCAGCTCACCACGACTAAGCCGTATCACCGGGGAGCTGTTTTTT. Encoded protein: CASSPRLSRITGELFF.

The CDR3 spells CASSLAGGTGQYF. CDR3 coding DNA: TGTGCCAGCAGCTTGGCGGGGGGGACCGGGCAGTACTTC. This rearrangement joins TRBV5-4 to TRBJ2-7, with 8 bases that match TRBD2. The CDR3 spans 13 residues. From germline, CDR1 is SGHNT and CDR2 YYREEE (reference sequence). V lost 0 bases to trimming and J lost 9 bases; unmatched junction nucleotides: 5.

This clone appeared a single time. The sample holds other DNA sequences that translate to the same CDR3. The chain has TRBV3-1 (or the pseudogene TRBV3-2) and TRBJ2-7, with D uncertain. CDR1 is LGHDT and CDR2 is YNNKEL in the germline V gene (reference sequence). V was trimmed by 0 bases and J by 4 bases, leaving 4 bases between them. The CDR3 extends over 12 amino acids. The CDR3 DNA reads TGTGCCAGCAGCCAAGAGTCGTACGAGCAGTACTTC. Translation gives CASSQESYEQYF.

This chain joins TRBV4-3 and TRBJ2-7, with unresolved D. From germline, CDR1 is LGHNA and CDR2 YSLEER. The length of the CDR3 is 13 residues. V was trimmed by 0 bases and J by 5 bases, leaving 8 bases between them. The CDR3, as DNA: TGCGCCAGCAGCCAAGAAGGGTGGAACGAGCAGTACTTC. This gives the protein CASSQEGWNEQYF.

The J gene is TRBJ2-1, the V gene TRBV24-1; D gene uncertain. Germline CDR1 KGHDR, CDR2 SFDVKD. Between the trimmed V and J ends, which lost 0 bases and 4 bases, there was a span of 3 bases. This CDR3 contains 13 residues. The CDR3 sequence is CATSDLGYNEQFF. The CDR3 DNA is TGTGCCACCAGTGATTTGGGGTACAATGAGCAGTTCTTC.

The rearrangement uses TRBV28 and TRBJ2-3; D might be TRBD1 (6 bases). CDR3 length equals 13 residues. With 8 bases removed from V and 4 bases from J, the gap between germline ends came to 13 bases. In germline, CDR1 is MDHEN, CDR2 SYDVKM. Here the CDR3 DNA reads TGTGCCAGCGCTTTGACAGGTTCAGATACGCAGTATTTT. As protein: CASALTGSDTQYF.

V is TRBV7-9 and J is TRBJ2-2, with 7 bases fitting TRBD2. Trimming took 5 bases from V and 2 from J; bases not matched to a gene: 5. From germline, CDR1 is SEHNR and CDR2 FQNEAQ (reference sequence). There are 15 residues in the CDR3. The DNA for the CDR3 is TGTGCCAGCAGCCCTTGGGGGGGAAACACCGGGGAGCTGTTTTTT. Translation gives CASSPWGGNTGELFF.

To note about this clone: This CDR3 is also generated by other DNA sequences in the sample. The V and J genes are TRBV4-1 and TRBJ1-2; 8 bases match TRBD1. Germline CDR1 reads MGHRA; CDR2 reads YSYEKL. Trimming at V came to 1 base and at J to 2 bases, leaving 3 bases not matched to a gene. The CDR3 length is 15 residues. The chain's CDR3 is CASSQVDRVNYGYTF. The CDR3 DNA is TGCGCCAGCAGCCAAGTGGACAGGGTAAACTATGGCTACACCTTC.